Shown below are 28 T cell receptor beta chains from a single sample sequenced in a study of blood T cell repertoires in COVID-19. Method: immunoSEQ multiplex PCR; TCRdb's copy keeps in-frame clones and lacks some. The profile covers about 160,000 clones, with 70% to 85% appearing a single time and approximately 7% taken by the ten largest. The sequenced material came from peripheral blood. The source of these receptors is a man older than 75 with COVID-19, enrolled during active disease.

This chain uses TRBV11-2 with TRBJ1-2; D is possibly TRBD1 (5 bases). With 0 bases removed from V and 7 bases from J, the gap between germline ends came to 15 bases. Germline V gene sequence: CDR1 SGHAT, CDR2 FQNNGV. The CDR3 loop spans 15 amino acids. CDR3 in amino acids: CASSLEGASGSGYTF. The CDR3 region has the DNA TGTGCCAGCAGCTTAGAAGGGGCGTCCGGCTCTGGCTACACCTTC.

The V and J genes are TRBV6-5 and TRBJ1-1; D might be TRBD1 (6 bases). Germline loops: CDR1 MNHEY, CDR2 SVGAGI. Trimming cost V 8 bases and J 0 bases, with 10 bases left between them. CDR3 length: 13 residues. The DNA of the CDR3 is TGTGCCAGCGGCAGGGGATTGAACACTGAAGCTTTCTTT. It yields the protein CASGRGLNTEAFF.

The chain couples TRBV5-6 to TRBJ1-5, with a possible D match to TRBD1 (6 bases). V shed 0 bases and J shed 4 bases, with 11 bases lying between them. This CDR3 contains 15 residues. CDR1 and CDR2 from the germline V gene are SGHDT and YYEEEE. The CDR3 region has the DNA TGTGCCAGCAGCTTGGCGGGGACACCTAATCAGCCCCAGCATTTT. It is translated as CASSLAGTPNQPQHF.

This clone was observed a handful of times. The chain is built from TRBV19 and TRBJ1-2, with 8 nucleotides matching TRBD1. Looked up from germline, CDR1 is LNHDA and CDR2 is SQIVND (reference sequence). The V gene end was trimmed by 7 bases and the J gene end by 4 bases; junction bases not matched to a gene: 5. This CDR3 has 13 amino acids. CDR3 protein: CASTPDRVYGYTF. As DNA, the CDR3 is TGTGCCAGTACTCCGGACAGGGTCTATGGCTACACCTTC.

This chain joins TRBV19 and TRBJ2-1; 7 positions agree with TRBD1. V lost 2 bases to trimming and J lost 4 bases; unmatched junction nucleotides: 11. CDR1 and CDR2 from the germline V gene are LNHDA and SQIVND (reference sequence). The CDR3 has 17 residues. CDR3 nucleotide sequence: TGTGCCAGTAGTATATTCGCTTCGGGACAGATTTACAATGAGCAGTTCTTC. Protein product: CASSIFASGQIYNEQFF.

The chain joins TRBV6-5 to TRBJ2-1; 9 bases line up with TRBD1. The germline CDR1 and CDR2 sequences are MNHEY and SVGAGI. The V gene end was trimmed by 2 bases and the J gene end by 5 bases; junction bases not matched to a gene: 4. CDR3 length equals 15 residues. The CDR3 DNA sequence: TGTGCCAGCAGTTACCGGACAGGGGTGAACAATGAGCAGTTCTTC. Protein: CASSYRTGVNNEQFF.

The CDR3 loop is CASSIRYLTDTQYF. In DNA, the CDR3 is TGTGCCAGTAGTATCAGGTACCTCACAGATACGCAGTATTTT. The gene calls are TRBV19 and TRBJ2-3; D not resolved. The V gene lost 3 bases and the J gene lost 2 bases, with 9 bases spanning the gap. The CDR3 has 14 residues. Looked up from germline, CDR1 is LNHDA and CDR2 is SQIVND (reference sequence).

This clone was seen more than once but under ten times. The same CDR3 can be traced to other DNA sequences in this sample. The chain recombines TRBV15 with TRBJ2-3, with D possibly being TRBD2 (6 bases). The CDR3 has 15 amino acids. V gave up 5 bases and J gave up 0 bases, with 12 bases separating them. CDR1 and CDR2 from the germline V gene are LNHNV and YYDKDF (reference sequence). The CDR3 protein is CATSGERGSTDTQYF. CDR3 nucleotide sequence: TGTGCCACCAGCGGCGAACGGGGGAGCACAGATACGCAGTATTTT.

The chain uses TRBV24-1 and TRBJ2-5; 7 positions agree with TRBD2. V gave up 9 bases and J gave up 1 base; unmatched junction bases: 7. Per the germline V gene, CDR1 is KGHDR and CDR2 is SFDVKD. The CDR3 has 14 amino acids. CDR3 in DNA: TGTGCCACCGGGTCTGCGGGGGTCCAAGAGACCCAGTACTTC. This encodes CATGSAGVQETQYF.

This chain links TRBV19 with TRBJ2-3, with TRBD1 matching 8 bases. The germline CDR1 and CDR2 sequences are LNHDA and SQIVND (reference sequence). V was pared by 9 bases and J by 1 base, with 9 bases of the junction left unmatched. This CDR3 is 15 amino acids long. The CDR3 nucleotides are TGTGCCAGCAAGCCAGGGGGCTCAGGCACAGATACGCAGTATTTT. Encoded protein: CASKPGGSGTDTQYF.

The chain is built from TRBV3-1 (or the pseudogene TRBV3-2) and TRBJ2-7, with 9 bases that match TRBD1. The germline V gene has CDR1 LGHDT and CDR2 YNNKEL (reference sequence). Germline trimming cut 0 bases from V and 2 bases from J; bases unmatched to any gene: 5. The CDR3 spans 16 residues. The CDR3 loop reads CASSQDPRQGAYEQYF. The DNA of the CDR3 is TGTGCCAGCAGCCAAGATCCCCGACAGGGGGCCTACGAGCAGTACTTC.

V usage is TRBV6-5 and J usage is TRBJ2-3; a weak D match, TRBD1 (5 bases). Trimming took 0 bases from V and 4 from J, leaving 11 bases between them. The CDR3 is 15 amino acids. Germline CDR1 and CDR2: MNHEY and SVGAGI. The CDR3 protein is CASSYSDKGPDTQYF. The DNA of the CDR3 is TGTGCCAGCAGTTACTCGGACAAGGGGCCAGATACGCAGTATTTT.

The V call is TRBV18, the J call TRBJ1-1; 9 bases fit TRBD1. The trim removed 5 bases at V and 4 bases at J, leaving 2 bases unmatched. Germline V CDR1 and CDR2: KGHSH, LQKENI. This CDR3 spans 13 amino acids. CDR3 in DNA: TGTGCCAGCTCAGAGACAGGGGGCACTGAAGCTTTCTTT. Its translation is CASSETGGTEAFF.

V usage is TRBV27 and J usage is TRBJ2-5, with 8 bases fitting TRBD1. V was clipped by 6 bases and J by 5 bases; unmatched bases: 11. Germline CDR1 is MNHEY and CDR2 is SMNVEV (reference sequence). The CDR3 is 15 residues long. The CDR3 nucleotides read TGTGCCAGCAGACCTGCATCAGGGGGCTTGGAGACCCAGTACTTC. Translating gives CASRPASGGLETQYF.

DNA of the CDR3: TGTGCCAGCTCACCTGCGGGATTCAACTATGGCTACACCTTC. It encodes CASSPAGFNYGYTF. This sequence joins TRBV18 and TRBJ1-2, with D hard to call. Germline CDR1 and CDR2: KGHSH and LQKENI. The CDR3 length is 14 residues. V was trimmed by 3 bases and J by 2 bases, leaving 10 bases between them.

The DNA of the CDR3 is TGTGCCAGCAGTTTTTCTATTAATTCACCCCTCCACTTT. It is translated as CASSFSINSPLHF. The chain has TRBV12-3 or TRBV12-4 and TRBJ1-6; no reliable D call. With 3 bases removed from V and 6 bases from J, the gap between germline ends came to 6 bases. The CDR3 is made up of 13 amino acids.

This clone was counted many times. This rearrangement joins TRBV29-1 to TRBJ1-2; 9 nucleotides align to TRBD1. The CDR3 runs to 13 residues. Trimming cost V 6 bases and J 3 bases; bases outside gene matches: 5. The V gene's germline CDR1 is SQVTM and CDR2 ANQGSEA. In DNA, the CDR3 is TGCAGCGTCTTCCGGGACAGGGACTATGGCTACACCTTC. Translating it yields CSVFRDRDYGYTF.

The chain couples TRBV5-1 to TRBJ1-1; 7 bases are a match to TRBD1. V was pared by 4 bases and J by 1 base, with 10 bases of the junction left unmatched. The germline CDR1 and CDR2 sequences are SGHRS and YFSETQ. This CDR3 contains 16 residues. CDR3 coding DNA: TGCGCCAGCAGCCCCGACAGGGCTGGTGGGAACACTGAAGCTTTCTTT. Its translation is CASSPDRAGGNTEAFF. The full variable domain, its missing parts supplied by reference TRBV5-1 and TRBJ1-1, is KAGVTQTPRYLIKTRGQQVTLSCSPISGHRSVSWYQQTPGQGLQFLFEYFSETQRNKGNFPGRFSGRQFSNSRSEMNVSTLELGDSALYLCASSPDRAGGNTEAFFGQGTRLTVV.

CDR3 in amino acids: CASSFERYNEQFF. The CDR3 DNA reads TGTGCCAGCAGCTTTGAGCGGTACAATGAGCAGTTCTTC. The V call is TRBV7-3, the J call TRBJ2-1; the D gene is possibly TRBD2 (5 bases). Germline V gene sequence: CDR1 SGHTA, CDR2 FQGTGA. V was clipped by 3 bases and J by 4 bases, with 7 bases between them. This CDR3 has 13 amino acids. Looking up the rest from reference TRBV7-3 and TRBJ2-1 gives the full variable domain: GAGVSQTPSNKVTEKGKYVELRCDPISGHTALYWYRQSLGQGPEFLIYFQGTGAADDSGLPNDRFFAVRPEGSVSTLKIQRTERGDSAVYLCASSFERYNEQFFGPGTRLTVL.

The chain employs TRBV7-8 and TRBJ1-5, with 9 bases matching TRBD1. The CDR3 spans 16 residues. CDR1 and CDR2 (germline): SGHVS, FQNEAQ. J lost 5 bases, V lost 2 bases, and 7 bases had no gene match. CDR3 nucleotides: TGTGCCAGCAGCTTATTTCCGGGACAGGGATATCAGCCCCAGCATTTT. Translated, it gives CASSLFPGQGYQPQHF.

The chain links TRBV3-1 (or the pseudogene TRBV3-2) to TRBJ1-1; 7 nucleotides match TRBD1. Germline V gene sequence: CDR1 LGHDT, CDR2 YNNKEL (reference sequence). The CDR3 covers 15 residues. V dropped 1 base and J dropped 4; count of bases not matched to a gene: 6. The CDR3 protein is CASSQVSAGGTEAFF. The CDR3 DNA follows: TGTGCCAGCAGCCAAGTCTCGGCAGGGGGCACTGAAGCTTTCTTT.

This clone is a singleton in its sample. The chain recombines TRBV7-9 with TRBJ1-1; 7 bases line up with TRBD1. In germline, CDR1 is SEHNR, CDR2 FQNEAQ (reference sequence). The CDR3 covers 12 residues. The V and J ends lost 1 base and 11 bases, in that order; junction bases with no gene match: 4. CDR3 region: CASSLEFRGAFF. For the CDR3, the DNA is TGTGCCAGCAGCTTAGAATTCAGGGGGGCTTTCTTT.

The chain joins TRBV4-3 to TRBJ1-1; TRBD1 might be the D (6 bases). Germline V gene lookup returns CDR1 LGHNA and CDR2 YSLEER. V was trimmed by 0 bases and J by 3 bases, leaving 8 bases between them. The CDR3 runs to 14 residues. This CDR3 is CASSQEQGYTEAFF. As DNA, the CDR3 is TGCGCCAGCAGCCAAGAACAGGGATACACTGAAGCTTTCTTT.

J is TRBJ1-4 and V is TRBV19; 9 bases fit TRBD1. Germline-derived CDR1 and CDR2 are LNHDA and SQIVND (reference sequence). This CDR3 comprises 14 residues. J was trimmed by 8 bases and V by 4 bases; bases with no gene match: 5. In DNA form, the CDR3 reads TGTGCCAGTAGTACCGGACAGGGGTGGGAAAAACTGTTTTTT. Its translation: CASSTGQGWEKLFF.

This chain joins TRBV18 and TRBJ2-5, with TRBD2 as a possible D gene (5 bases). The CDR3 loop spans 15 amino acids. The V end was cut by 2 bases, the J end by 5 bases, with 15 bases between. CDR1 and CDR2 (germline): KGHSH, LQKENI. As DNA, the CDR3 is TGTGCCAGCTCACCATCAGAGGAGAGGAGGGAGACCCAGTACTTC. Residues: CASSPSEERRETQYF.

The chain couples TRBV5-1 to TRBJ1-1; 9 bases line up with TRBD1. J lost 1 base, V lost 6 bases, and 7 bases had no gene match. This CDR3 region has 15 residues. Germline loops: CDR1 SGHRS, CDR2 YFSETQ. In DNA form, the CDR3 reads TGCGCCAGCACCCGGGACAGGGCATGGAACACTGAAGCTTTCTTT. This encodes CASTRDRAWNTEAFF.

This chain connects TRBV7-8 to TRBJ2-7; tentatively, D is TRBD1 (5 bases). With 8 bases removed from V and 6 bases from J, the gap between germline ends came to 17 bases. The CDR3 covers 13 residues. Germline V lookup: CDR1 SGHVS, CDR2 FQNEAQ. The CDR3 DNA sequence: TGTGCCAGCGCACGATCCAGGGTACGCGAGCAGTACTTC. Its translation is CASARSRVREQYF.

The chain is built from TRBV7-2 and TRBJ2-1, with TRBD2 matching 8 bases. The junction had 9 bases not matched to a gene; V was cut back by 5 bases and J by 3 bases. This CDR3 comprises 16 residues. In germline, CDR1 is SGHTA, CDR2 FQGNSA. The CDR3 loop is CASSPRSGGFYNEQFF. The DNA of the CDR3 is TGTGCCAGCAGCCCCCGAAGCGGGGGATTCTACAATGAGCAGTTCTTC.